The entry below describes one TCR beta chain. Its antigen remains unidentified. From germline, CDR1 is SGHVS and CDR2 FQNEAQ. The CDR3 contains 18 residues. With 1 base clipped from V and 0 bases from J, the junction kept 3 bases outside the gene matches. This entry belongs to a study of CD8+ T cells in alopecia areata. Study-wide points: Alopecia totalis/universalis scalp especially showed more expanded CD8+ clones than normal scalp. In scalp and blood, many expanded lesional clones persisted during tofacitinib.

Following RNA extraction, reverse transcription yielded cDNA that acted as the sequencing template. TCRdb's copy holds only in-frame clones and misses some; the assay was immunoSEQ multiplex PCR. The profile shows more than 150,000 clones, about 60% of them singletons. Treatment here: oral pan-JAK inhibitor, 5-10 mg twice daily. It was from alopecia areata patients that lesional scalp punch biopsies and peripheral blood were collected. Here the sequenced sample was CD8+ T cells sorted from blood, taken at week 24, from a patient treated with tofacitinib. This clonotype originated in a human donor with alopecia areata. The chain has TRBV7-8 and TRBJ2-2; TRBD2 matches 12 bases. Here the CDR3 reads CASSLGLAGDTNTGELFF. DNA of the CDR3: TGTGCCAGCAGCTTAGGACTAGCGGGGGACACGAACACCGGGGAGCTGTTTTTT.